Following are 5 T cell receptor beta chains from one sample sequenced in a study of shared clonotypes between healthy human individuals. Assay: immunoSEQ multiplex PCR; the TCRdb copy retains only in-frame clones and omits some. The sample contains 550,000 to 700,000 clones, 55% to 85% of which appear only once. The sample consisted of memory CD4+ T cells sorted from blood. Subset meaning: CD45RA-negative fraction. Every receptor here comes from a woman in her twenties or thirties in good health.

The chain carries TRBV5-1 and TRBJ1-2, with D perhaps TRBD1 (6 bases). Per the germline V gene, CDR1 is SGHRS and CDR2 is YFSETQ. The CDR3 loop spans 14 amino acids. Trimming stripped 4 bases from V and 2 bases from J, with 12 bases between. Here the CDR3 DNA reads TGCGCCAGCAGCGTACTGGACAGAAACTATGGCTACACCTTC. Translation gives CASSVLDRNYGYTF.

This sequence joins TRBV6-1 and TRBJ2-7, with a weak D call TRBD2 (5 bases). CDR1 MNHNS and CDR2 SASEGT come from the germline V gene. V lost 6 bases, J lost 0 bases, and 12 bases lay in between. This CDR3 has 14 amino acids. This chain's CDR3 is CASSSADSSYEQYF. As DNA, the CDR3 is TGTGCCAGCAGCTCAGCGGATAGCTCCTACGAGCAGTACTTC.

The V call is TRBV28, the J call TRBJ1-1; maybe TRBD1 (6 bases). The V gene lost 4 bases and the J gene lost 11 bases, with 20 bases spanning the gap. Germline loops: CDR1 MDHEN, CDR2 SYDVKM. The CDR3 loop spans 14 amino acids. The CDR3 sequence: CASSYQLGARIAFF. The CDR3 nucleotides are TGTGCCAGCAGTTATCAACTGGGGGCGCGTATTGCTTTCTTT.

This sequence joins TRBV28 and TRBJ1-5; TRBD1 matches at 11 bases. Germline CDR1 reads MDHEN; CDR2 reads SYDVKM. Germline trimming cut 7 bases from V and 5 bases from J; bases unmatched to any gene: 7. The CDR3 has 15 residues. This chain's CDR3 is CASMTPGQGDQPQHF. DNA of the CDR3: TGTGCCAGCATGACCCCGGGACAGGGGGATCAGCCCCAGCATTTT.

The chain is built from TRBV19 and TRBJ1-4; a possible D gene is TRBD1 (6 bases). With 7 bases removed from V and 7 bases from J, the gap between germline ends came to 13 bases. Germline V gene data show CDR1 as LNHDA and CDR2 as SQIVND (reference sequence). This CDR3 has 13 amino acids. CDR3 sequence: CASIRGRGEKLFF. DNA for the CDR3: TGTGCCAGTATCCGGGGGCGCGGTGAAAAACTGTTTTTT.